These 26 T cell receptor beta chains share one sample of origin, sequenced in a study of cytotoxic CD8 clonotypes in ibrutinib-treated CLL. Repertoires were generated with immunoSEQ multiplex PCR, while TCRdb's copy carries only in-frame clones and drops some. Of about 130,000 clones listed, 76% were seen once; the top ten hold 4.5% to 6%. The source was PBMCs, collected after 24 months of ibrutinib treatment. These TCRs come from a human donor with chronic lymphocytic leukemia.

The V call is TRBV29-1, the J call TRBJ2-7, with 8 bases aligning to TRBD2. CDR3 length: 13 residues. Germline CDR1 is SQVTM and CDR2 is ANQGSEA. Unmatched junction bases numbered 6, after V lost 4 bases and J lost 4 bases. The CDR3 DNA reads as TGCAGCGTTGGCGGGGCGGGGGGATACGAGCAGTACTTC. This sequence encodes CSVGGAGGYEQYF.

The chain uses TRBV5-1 and TRBJ2-3; D is undetermined. V lost 5 bases and J 1 base, leaving 2 bases between the germline ends. The CDR3 length is 11 residues. From germline, CDR1 is SGHRS and CDR2 YFSETQ. The CDR3 DNA sequence: TGCGCCAGCAGGCGCACAGATACGCAGTATTTT. Residues: CASRRTDTQYF.

This chain connects TRBV7-3 to TRBJ2-2; a weak D match, TRBD1 (6 bases). CDR1 and CDR2 from the germline V gene are SGHTA and FQGTGA. The CDR3 spans 14 residues. Trimming removed 5 bases at V and 1 base at J, with 8 bases between. The CDR3: CASSATGNTGELFF. The CDR3 nucleotides are TGTGCCAGCAGCGCGACAGGGAACACCGGGGAGCTGTTTTTT.

V is TRBV9 and J is TRBJ2-3; 9 bases agree with TRBD2. The CDR3 runs to 16 residues. With 0 bases clipped from V and 5 bases from J, the junction kept 7 bases outside the gene matches. Per the germline V gene, CDR1 is SGDLS and CDR2 is YYNGEE. The CDR3 DNA follows: TGTGCCAGCAGCGTAGCTGGCGGGGGGGCAGGAGATACGCAGTATTTT. This gives the protein CASSVAGGGAGDTQYF.

The V gene is TRBV7-2, the J gene TRBJ1-1; the D is unclear. This CDR3 contains 18 residues. Germline V CDR1 and CDR2: SGHTA, FQGNSA. The V and J ends lost 2 bases and 8 bases respectively, with 27 bases between them. The CDR3 sequence: CASSLTSWGVRGGREAFF. For the CDR3, the DNA is TGTGCCAGCAGCTTAACCTCCTGGGGAGTGCGGGGAGGAAGGGAAGCTTTCTTT.

The CDR3 sequence is CASSLEAGAYSNQPQHF. The CDR3 nucleotides are TGTGCCAGCAGTTTGGAGGCAGGCGCTTATAGCAATCAGCCCCAGCATTTT. V gene TRBV28 combines with J gene TRBJ1-5, with D uncertain. Trimming stripped 3 bases from V and 0 bases from J, with 15 bases between. CDR1 and CDR2 from the germline V gene are MDHEN and SYDVKM. The CDR3 length is 17 residues. The variable domain in full, completed from reference TRBV28 and TRBJ1-5, reads DVKVTQSSRYLVKRTGEKVFLECVQDMDHENMFWYRQDPGLGLRLIYFSYDVKMKEKGDIPEGYSVSREKKERFSLILESASTNQTSMYLCASSLEAGAYSNQPQHFGDGTRLSIL.

This chain joins TRBV7-8 and TRBJ1-5, with 7 nucleotides matching TRBD1. Germline CDR1 reads SGHVS; CDR2 reads FQNEAQ. With V trimmed by 5 bases and J by 8 bases, 12 bases remained unmatched. This CDR3 spans 15 amino acids. CDR3 coding DNA: TGTGCCAGCAGCCCGTGGACAGGCGGTGGGAAGCCCCAGCATTTT. Translated: CASSPWTGGGKPQHF. The variable domain in full, completed from reference TRBV7-8 and TRBJ1-5, reads GAGVSQSPRYKVAKRGQDVALRCDPISGHVSLFWYQQALGQGPEFLTYFQNEAQLDKSGLPSDRFFAERPEGSVSTLKIQRTQQEDSAVYLCASSPWTGGGKPQHFGDGTRLSIL.

The chain has TRBV19 and TRBJ1-5; 8 bases align to TRBD1. The CDR3 contains 16 residues. Germline values: CDR1 LNHDA, CDR2 SQIVND (reference sequence). The V segment lost 3 bases and the J segment 5 bases; nucleotides outside the gene matches: 9. Here the CDR3 reads CASSMPGTGDHQPQHF. The CDR3 DNA is TGTGCCAGTAGTATGCCGGGGACAGGAGATCATCAGCCCCAGCATTTT.

The J gene is TRBJ1-6, the V gene TRBV27; tentatively, D is TRBD1 (5 bases). The germline V and J ends were trimmed by 7 bases and 9 bases, with 16 bases remaining between them. CDR3 length: 14 residues. From germline, CDR1 is MNHEY and CDR2 SMNVEV (reference sequence). CDR3 sequence: CASKPGPRASPLHF. CDR3 in DNA: TGTGCCAGCAAACCGGGCCCCAGGGCTTCACCCCTCCACTTT.

The CDR3 DNA sequence: TGTGCCAGCAGCACCCCCTTGGGGAAAGTTGGCACCGGGGAGCTGTTTTTT. It translates to CASSTPLGKVGTGELFF. The chain carries TRBV11-1 and TRBJ2-2; no definite D call. The CDR3 totals 17 residues. Deletions cut 5 bases from V and 4 bases from J, with 20 bases between. Germline CDR1 and CDR2: SGHAT and FQDESV (reference sequence).

The chain uses TRBV4-3 and TRBJ2-2; 8 bases are a match to TRBD1. V lost 7 bases to trimming and J lost 3 bases; unmatched junction nucleotides: 13. This CDR3 has 17 residues. Per the germline V gene, CDR1 is LGHNA and CDR2 is YSLEER. Written as DNA, the CDR3 is TGCGCCAGCACCCCCCAGTGGCTACAGGGGGACACCGGGGAGCTGTTTTTT. Its translation: CASTPQWLQGDTGELFF.

The rearrangement links TRBV7-6 to TRBJ2-2, with D unclear. Trimming took off 6 bases at V and 4 bases at J, with 6 bases between the two ends. The CDR3 spans 12 residues. Germline CDR1 is SGHVS and CDR2 is FNYEAQ. CDR3 in DNA: TGTGCCAGCAGTTCGGGCACCGGGGAGCTGTTTTTT. Amino acid sequence: CASSSGTGELFF.

The chain links TRBV5-1 to TRBJ2-1; D call uncertain. Germline V lookup: CDR1 SGHRS, CDR2 YFSETQ. This CDR3 comprises 15 residues. Between the trimmed V and J ends, which lost 0 bases and 0 bases, there was a span of 7 bases. CDR3 bases: TGCGCCAGCAGCTTGGGGGATGACTCCTACAATGAGCAGTTCTTC. This translates into CASSLGDDSYNEQFF.

The sample holds one count of this clone. The chain employs TRBV7-2 and TRBJ1-2; 7 bases match TRBD1. The CDR3 sequence is 14 residues long. Germline-derived CDR1 and CDR2 are SGHTA and FQGNSA. Unmatched junction bases numbered 9, after V lost 4 bases and J lost 7 bases. For the CDR3, the DNA is TGTGCCAGCAGCTCCACCGACAGGGAGGTTGGCTACACCTTC. It yields the protein CASSSTDREVGYTF.

The rearrangement uses TRBV18 and TRBJ1-2; 11 nucleotides match TRBD1. Germline V gene data show CDR1 as KGHSH and CDR2 as LQKENI. The length of the CDR3 is 15 residues. V lost 3 bases, J lost 4 bases, and 4 bases stayed unmatched. CDR3 amino acids: CASSPDGQGAYGYTF. CDR3 sequence (DNA): TGTGCCAGCTCACCGGACGGACAGGGGGCCTATGGCTACACCTTC.

This clone was counted a few times. The chain carries TRBV29-1 and TRBJ1-2, with TRBD1 matching 8 bases. The CDR3 sequence is 12 residues long. The junction had 5 bases not matched to a gene; V was cut back by 4 bases and J by 7 bases. Germline CDR1 is SQVTM and CDR2 is ANQGSEA. For the CDR3, the DNA is TGCAGCGTTGGGACAGGGTTGAGTGGCTACACCTTC. It translates to CSVGTGLSGYTF.

This clone was detected ten times or more. This chain links TRBV5-1 with TRBJ2-3; D is unclear. The CDR3 length is 15 residues. Germline V lookup: CDR1 SGHRS, CDR2 YFSETQ. The V and J ends lost 4 bases and 4 bases respectively, with 16 bases between them. The chain's CDR3 is CASSPGPVGADTQYF. The CDR3 DNA sequence: TGCGCCAGCAGCCCGGGCCCGGTGGGCGCAGATACGCAGTATTTT.

V and J are TRBV18 and TRBJ2-6; D is possibly TRBD1 or TRBD2 (5 bases each). Trimming stripped 0 bases from V and 0 bases from J, with 12 bases between. The length of the CDR3 is 18 residues. In germline, CDR1 is KGHSH, CDR2 LQKENI. The CDR3 bases are TGTGCCAGCTCACCACCGGGGGTGGGGAGCTCTGGGGCCAACGTCCTGACTTTC. Its protein is CASSPPGVGSSGANVLTF.

This chain joins TRBV5-1 and TRBJ1-2; D uncertain. Germline loops: CDR1 SGHRS, CDR2 YFSETQ. The CDR3 runs to 15 residues. V was pared by 0 bases and J by 2 bases, with 11 bases between. CDR3 residues: CASSLVPGVNYGYTF. The CDR3 DNA is TGCGCCAGCAGCTTGGTGCCAGGAGTAAACTATGGCTACACCTTC.

This clone was detected only a few times. The chain joins TRBV18 to TRBJ1-1; D is uncertain. Germline assignment: CDR1 KGHSH and CDR2 LQKENI. V gave up 3 bases and J gave up 11 bases, with 19 bases separating them. This CDR3 region has 14 residues. In DNA form, the CDR3 reads TGTGCCAGCTCACCCGCCTTAGACATCATAGGGGCTTTCTTT. This translates into CASSPALDIIGAFF.

This chain uses TRBV9 with TRBJ2-5; D call uncertain. Between the trimmed V and J ends, which lost 0 bases and 5 bases, there was a span of 14 bases. The CDR3 covers 15 residues. CDR1 and CDR2 from the germline V gene are SGDLS and YYNGEE. The DNA for the CDR3 is TGTGCCAGCAGCGTAGGGCGACTGCGACGTGAGACCCAGTACTTC. The encoded protein is CASSVGRLRRETQYF.

Only a few counts were recorded for this clone. The chain is built from TRBV27 and TRBJ1-4; unclear D gene. CDR1 MNHEY and CDR2 SMNVEV come from the germline V gene (reference sequence). V was shortened by 0 bases and J by 11 bases, with 7 bases between the two germline ends. The CDR3 length is 12 residues. CDR3 protein: CASSLSGRKLFF. CDR3 DNA: TGTGCCAGCAGTTTATCGGGCCGGAAACTGTTTTTT.

V and J are TRBV7-3 and TRBJ2-7; D possibly corresponds to TRBD1 (5 bases). V was clipped by 0 bases and J by 9 bases, with 12 bases between them. The CDR3 contains 13 residues. Germline loops: CDR1 SGHTA, CDR2 FQGTGA. CDR3 residues: CASSLTPGLVQYF. In nucleotides, the CDR3 is TGTGCCAGCAGCTTAACCCCAGGGTTGGTGCAGTACTTC.

V gene TRBV11-2 combines with J gene TRBJ2-3; the D is unclear. Germline CDR1 and CDR2: SGHAT and FQNNGV. The CDR3 covers 13 residues. The V end lost 2 bases, the J end lost 6 bases, and 9 bases lay between the germline ends. CDR3 protein: CASSLSPWDTQYF. The CDR3 DNA reads as TGTGCCAGCAGCTTAAGCCCGTGGGATACGCAGTATTTT. Full variable domain (missing parts from reference TRBV11-2 and TRBJ2-3): EAGVAQSPRYKIIEKRQSVAFWCNPISGHATLYWYQQILGQGPKLLIQFQNNGVVDDSQLPKDRFSAERLKGVDSTLKIQPAKLEDSAVYLCASSLSPWDTQYFGPGTRLTVL.

The chain has TRBV9 and TRBJ1-5, with D possibly being TRBD1 (6 bases). V lost 1 base, J lost 3 bases, and 11 bases lay in between. The germline gives CDR1 SGDLS, CDR2 YYNGEE. This CDR3 has 15 amino acids. The CDR3 sequence: CASSVSGEPNQPQHF. The CDR3 DNA reads TGTGCCAGCAGCGTATCAGGGGAACCCAATCAGCCCCAGCATTTT.

This chain connects TRBV28 to TRBJ2-7; tentatively, D is TRBD2 (6 bases). From germline, CDR1 is MDHEN and CDR2 SYDVKM. The CDR3 sequence is 15 residues long. V dropped 1 base and J dropped 0 bases, with 10 bases sitting between them. CDR3 in amino acids: CASSLSGVSSYEQYF. The CDR3 DNA reads as TGTGCCAGCAGTTTATCGGGGGTAAGCTCCTACGAGCAGTACTTC.